The entry below gives a single T cell receptor (beta chain) sequence along with its context. Its specificity is unknown. This sample was taken from a study of T-cell reconstitution after alpha-beta-depleted transplantation in children. General study findings and limits: T-cell numbers and diversity, one year after transplant, stemmed largely from T cells that were newly produced. For some patients, TCRbeta diversity was high at day 60 because of recipient T cells and thymic progenitors that survived. Where alpha-beta T cells came from about two months after transplant was reportedly several hundred expanded graft clones.

A TCRbeta library incorporating unique molecular identifiers was prepared. TCRdb passed the PCR reads through MiXCR, listing each CDR3 protein once. The repertoire holds about a million distinct CDR3 sequences, with about 29% as singletons. The ends were cut back, 4 bases at V and 2 bases at J, with 9 bases in the middle. The CDR3 loop spans 14 amino acids. CDR1 and CDR2 (germline): KGHDR, SFDVKD. Sequences were derived from PBMCs, mostly from graft donor cells, sampled 360 days after TCRalphabeta/CD19-depleted stem cell transplant. The chain is built from TRBV24-1 and TRBJ2-3; D ambiguous. This clonotype was sampled from a boy under two years old who had a stem cell transplant for SCID, so the T cells may come from the graft donor. The CDR3 sequence: CATSDSWSTDTQYF. The CDR3 nucleotides are TGTGCCACCAGTGACTCCTGGTCCACAGATACGCAGTATTTT.